One T cell receptor (beta chain) is described in this entry. What this receptor recognizes is not known. Base qualities are not at hand, and no much larger clone is one base apart. Library generation was performed with PCR. Sequencing used a NextSeq 500. Bulk TCR libraries were generated as previously described, with the TCR primers listed in Table S5 used. The Qiagen AllPrep DNA/RNA kit was used to purify total RNA. Before analysis, reads from multiple sequencing runs of one library were combined. As for how the authors treated the data: Reads were retained only if the reads had an exact TCR constant sequence, and the retained reads were trimmed to 150 nt and grouped according to their 12-nt molecular barcodes. Reads inside each barcode group were sub-clustered using a 15% Levenshtein threshold, and a quality-weighted consensus sequence was constructed for each RNA molecule. Non-functional sequences were removed, as were lower-count sequences one edit away from another. On the basis of fitting two negative binomial distributions, barcode sub-clusters with fewer than 20% of the maximum read count were discarded. In TCRdb, the public reads were trimmed at Q25 with fastp and aligned with MiXCR, with productive beta chains retained. A single entry per CDR3 protein holds the most common genes and DNA from its merged rows. None of the V and J calls come from the authors' own analysis; TCRdb made them. A total of 85,000 to 130,000 distinct CDR3 sequences appear in this sample, roughly a third of them only once. The top ten constitute approximately 3.8% of the sample.

Naive CD8 T cell libraries were made from roughly 18,000 to 920,000 sorted cells using 10%, 30% or 50% of purified RNA. Naive CD8 T cells were FACS-sorted as CD8+CD4-CCR7+CD45RA+ on a BD FACSAria II into RLT Plus buffer. To test detection sensitivity, Jurkat RNA equal to around nine TCR copies was added to samples of about 19,000-1,100,000 naive CD8 T cells. Enrichment of CD8 T cells was performed with RosetteSep CD8+ T Cell Enrichment Cocktail and Ficoll-Paque, after which ACK red cell lysis was carried out. The CDR3 covers 15 residues, taking in both the cysteine and the phenylalanine. Of the read, only the CDR3 DNA is kept; its 45 bases are in frame from base 1. The germline V gene (reference sequence) supplies CDR1 MNHEY and CDR2 SMNVEV. V loses 3 bases, J loses 7 bases, and the germline ends lie 16 bases apart. These data come from a study of molecular identifiers for immune sequencing clone quantification (dated by TCRdb to 2016 to 2019). Some background on the complete study: For a replicate experiment, RNA from around 20,000 or 99,000 naive CD8 T cells was divided into five aliquots, of which four were sequenced. This methods study used CD8 T cells to benchmark TCR RNA copy counting and molecular-identifier clustering-based TCR repertoire sequencing (MIDCIRS). Overall results and qualifications from the work: Modeling estimated about three recovered TCR RNA copies per cell, compared with about ten by digital PCR, which implies roughly 27% capture efficiency. Identical TCR molecules sharing a barcode could cause highly expanded clone sizes to be underestimated. Naive libraries contained spiked-in Jurkat TCR RNA (more than nine copies' worth), which is not part of the donor repertoire. Without barcode sub-clustering, chimeric consensus sequences inflated TCR diversity; chimeras reached as high as 47%. Clones above 20 RNA copies held over 99% of molecules in CMV-specific effector cells but under 1% in naive cells. Spiked-in Jurkat TCR RNA equal to a single cell's worth was reported to be detectable even within 1,200,000 naive CD8 T cells.

The chain is made from TRBV27 and TRBJ2-1; TRBD2 is a weak D gene call, 6 bases matching. The sequenced material came from naive CD8+ T cells from blood, with Jurkat cell RNA spiked in. The cell subset or site label corresponds to: FACS-sorted CD8+CD4-CCR7+CD45RA+ naive T cells. The sequence derives from a human donor in good health. Some libraries in this study had Jurkat cell RNA spiked in. The sequenced DNA is TGTGCCAGCAGTTTCGGTCTAGCGTATGGGAATGAGCAGTTCTTC. This gives the protein CASSFGLAYGNEQFF.